The clone carrying this T cell receptor (beta chain) was found a few times. Its specificity is unknown. These data belong to a study of cytomegalovirus exposure and HLA in healthy donors. Germline V gene data show CDR1 as SEHNR and CDR2 as FQNEAQ (reference sequence). CDR3 length: 19 amino acids. Trimming took 1 base from V and 5 from J; bases not matched to a gene: 18. General study points: Most TCR sequences were rare, but some public TCRs occurred in many donors.

60 Vbeta and 13 Jbeta primers were used in PCR. Here immunoSEQ multiplex PCR was the method, and the copy in TCRdb shows in-frame clones only, minus some. The table shows 90,000 to 100,000 clones, with 80% occurring only once. Sequenced input: PBMCs. This chain connects TRBV7-9 to TRBJ2-5; 8 nucleotides line up with TRBD2. This TCR was sampled from a young man in good health and CMV-seronegative. Written as DNA, the CDR3 is TGTGCCAGCAGCTTAGGAGGCCAGCGGGGGCGAAGCGGACGTGAGACCCAGTACTTC. It codes for CASSLGGQRGRSGRETQYF.